Below are 26 T cell receptor beta chains sequenced from a single sample in a study of blood T cell repertoires in COVID-19. Data came from immunoSEQ multiplex PCR; TCRdb stores just in-frame clones and leaves some out. Among about 40,000 clones listed, about 90% were seen once. The sequencing input was peripheral blood. Receptors originate from an elderly woman with active COVID-19.

This sequence joins TRBV6-4 and TRBJ2-1; 8 bases align to TRBD2. The CDR3 is 14 residues long. CDR1 and CDR2 (germline): MRHNA, SNTAGT. Germline trimming cut 4 bases from V and 1 base from J; bases unmatched to any gene: 0. This CDR3 reads CASSASGSYNEQFF. The CDR3 DNA reads TGTGCCAGCAGTGCTAGCGGGTCCTACAATGAGCAGTTCTTC.

The chain has TRBV5-6 and TRBJ2-5; TRBD2 matches 13 bases. The germline CDR1 and CDR2 sequences are SGHDT and YYEEEE. V shed 4 bases and J 3 bases; nucleotides not matched to a gene: 3. This CDR3 has 15 residues. The CDR3 spells CASSLGTSGEETQYF. In DNA form, the CDR3 reads TGTGCCAGCAGCCTTGGGACTAGCGGGGAAGAGACCCAGTACTTC.

The V call is TRBV28, the J call TRBJ2-7; D is possibly TRBD1 (6 bases). Trimming stripped 4 bases from V and 1 base from J, with 17 bases between. Germline V gives CDR1 MDHEN, CDR2 SYDVKM. The CDR3 runs 16 residues. CDR3 amino acids: CASSSHTPQGSYEQYF. The CDR3 DNA follows: TGTGCCAGCAGTTCCCATACCCCTCAGGGGTCCTACGAGCAGTACTTC.

J is TRBJ1-3 and V is TRBV30, with D maybe TRBD1 (6 bases). V was pared by 4 bases and J by 2 bases, with 12 bases between. This CDR3 is built from 14 residues. Germline lookup yields CDR1 GTSNPN and CDR2 SVGIG (reference sequence). Here the CDR3 reads CAWKHREAGNTIYF. In DNA, the CDR3 is TGTGCCTGGAAACACAGGGAAGCTGGAAACACCATATATTTT.

The genes are TRBV6-5 and TRBJ2-5; weak D call: TRBD2 (6 bases). Germline V CDR1 and CDR2: MNHEY, SVGAGI. Trimming shortened V by 4 bases and J by 6 bases, and 15 bases separated the two germline ends. The CDR3 is made up of 14 amino acids. CDR3 sequence (DNA): TGTGCCAGCAGTTCCGCGGGGCCTAAAAAGACCCAGTACTTC. Protein sequence: CASSSAGPKKTQYF.

V usage is TRBV7-2 and J usage is TRBJ2-7, with D perhaps matching TRBD2 (6 bases). CDR3 length equals 12 residues. The germline V gene has CDR1 SGHTA and CDR2 FQGNSA. V lost 1 base to trimming and J lost 9 bases, with 10 bases between them. CDR3 nucleotide sequence: TGTGCCAGCAGCTTAGTCGGCGGGGCGCAGTACTTC. This gives the protein CASSLVGGAQYF.

The chain combines TRBV3-1 (or the pseudogene TRBV3-2) with TRBJ1-5; maybe TRBD1 (6 bases). The V and J ends lost 2 bases and 1 base respectively, with 6 bases between them. CDR1 is LGHDT and CDR2 is YNNKEL in the germline V gene (reference sequence). The CDR3 consists of 14 residues. CDR3 DNA: TGTGCCAGCAGCCAACAGGGGAGCAATCAGCCCCAGCATTTT. Translating gives CASSQQGSNQPQHF.

V gene TRBV6-6 combines with J gene TRBJ1-5; maybe TRBD1 (6 bases). V was shortened by 6 bases and J by 2 bases, with 14 bases between the two germline ends. This CDR3 comprises 15 residues. In germline, CDR1 is MNHNY, CDR2 SVGAGI (reference sequence). The CDR3 DNA sequence: TGTGCCAGCAGCGTGGGGGGGGCTGGCAATCAGCCCCAGCATTTT. Its translation is CASSVGGAGNQPQHF.

This clone was detected a few times. The V call is TRBV7-9, the J call TRBJ2-7; tentative D call: TRBD1 (6 bases). Trimming pared 7 bases from V and 1 base from J, leaving 11 bases between. Germline V gives CDR1 SEHNR, CDR2 FQNEAQ (reference sequence). The CDR3 is 13 residues long. The DNA for the CDR3 is TGTGCCAGCACCCTAGGACAGTCCTACGAGCAGTACTTC. Its translation: CASTLGQSYEQYF.

This clone was detected a few times. This sequence joins TRBV7-9 and TRBJ2-5; D might be TRBD2 (6 bases). CDR1 SEHNR and CDR2 FQNEAQ come from the germline V gene (reference sequence). CDR3 length: 15 amino acids. Trimming shortened V by 0 bases and J by 4 bases, and 12 bases separated the two germline ends. This chain's CDR3 is CASSLAGARGETQYF. The CDR3, as DNA: TGTGCCAGCAGCTTAGCCGGGGCGCGGGGAGAGACCCAGTACTTC.

The chain uses TRBV6-2 or TRBV6-3 and TRBJ2-7; possibly TRBD2 for D (7 bases). CDR1 is MNHEY and CDR2 is SVGEGT in the germline V gene. CDR3 length: 14 residues. V was pared by 5 bases and J by 2 bases, with 13 bases between. CDR3 in DNA: TGTGCCAGCAGTATGCGGGGGCTGACCTACGAGCAGTACTTC. It is translated as CASSMRGLTYEQYF.

This clone was detected only once. The rearrangement joins TRBV30 to TRBJ2-1; 14 bases are a match to TRBD2. V shed 3 bases, J shed 0 bases, and the junction held 4 bases outside the gene matches. This CDR3 contains 17 residues. Germline V gives CDR1 GTSNPN, CDR2 SVGIG (reference sequence). The CDR3 DNA follows: TGTGCCTGGAGGAGACTAGCGGGGGGGAGCTCCTACAATGAGCAGTTCTTC. This sequence encodes CAWRRLAGGSSYNEQFF.

The gene calls are TRBV6-2 or TRBV6-3 and TRBJ1-4; 8 bases align to TRBD1. The CDR3 loop spans 15 amino acids. V lost 6 bases and J lost 8; bases outside the gene matches: 11. Germline-derived CDR1 and CDR2 are MNHEY and SVGEGT. CDR3 sequence reads: CASSRGTGRGEKLFF. CDR3 coding DNA: TGTGCCAGCAGCCGGGGGACAGGCAGGGGAGAAAAACTGTTTTTT.

The chain recombines TRBV6-5 with TRBJ2-1; 7 nucleotides line up with TRBD2. Trimming at V came to 8 bases and at J to 1 base, leaving 5 bases not matched to a gene. Per germline, CDR1 MNHEY and CDR2 SVGAGI. CDR3 size: 14 residues. CDR3 loop: CASRSSGSYNEQFF. The CDR3 nucleotides read TGTGCCAGCCGGTCTAGCGGATCCTACAATGAGCAGTTCTTC.

The chain is built from TRBV18 and TRBJ1-1; TRBD1 is a possible D gene (6 bases). Trimming took off 6 bases at V and 5 bases at J, with 22 bases between the two ends. The CDR3 runs 16 residues. Germline loops: CDR1 KGHSH, CDR2 LQKENI. The CDR3 reads CASSPLAGGWGTEAFF. The CDR3 nucleotides are TGTGCCAGCTCGCCTCTAGCGGGGGGCTGGGGAACTGAAGCTTTCTTT.

The CDR3 bases are TGTGCCTGGAGTCGTGGACAGGAGGTCACTGGAAACACCATATATTTT. Translating gives CAWSRGQEVTGNTIYF. The chain combines TRBV30 with TRBJ1-3, with TRBD1 identical over 7 bases. This CDR3 comprises 16 residues. V lost 2 bases to trimming and J lost 2 bases; unmatched junction nucleotides: 9. The germline gives CDR1 GTSNPN, CDR2 SVGIG (reference sequence).

The chain links TRBV4-1 to TRBJ2-2; TRBD1 might be the D (6 bases). This CDR3 is 15 amino acids long. The germline V and J ends were trimmed by 4 bases and 4 bases, with 13 bases remaining between them. The germline gives CDR1 MGHRA, CDR2 YSYEKL. CDR3 in amino acids: CASSLGQLRTGELFF. CDR3 coding DNA: TGCGCCAGCAGCCTTGGACAGCTTCGCACCGGGGAGCTGTTTTTT.

This clone was picked up a small number of times. V gene TRBV5-4 combines with J gene TRBJ2-1; D might be TRBD2 (6 bases). The CDR3 totals 10 residues. V lost 7 bases and J 7 bases, leaving 6 bases between the germline ends. Germline V gives CDR1 SGHNT, CDR2 YYREEE (reference sequence). The CDR3 region has the DNA TGTGCCAGCGCGGGGAATGAGCAGTTCTTC. This sequence encodes CASAGNEQFF.

This clone appeared a single time. J is TRBJ2-2 and V is TRBV24-1; 7 bases agree with TRBD1. With V trimmed by 7 bases and J by 4 bases, 2 bases remained unmatched. The CDR3 covers 13 residues. The germline gives CDR1 KGHDR, CDR2 SFDVKD. This CDR3 reads CATRPGGTGELFF. The CDR3 DNA sequence: TGTGCCACCAGACCAGGGGGCACCGGGGAGCTGTTTTTT.

The J gene is TRBJ2-3, the V gene TRBV7-9; the match to TRBD2 covers 9 bases. Germline-derived CDR1 and CDR2 are SEHNR and FQNEAQ (reference sequence). After removal of 1 base from V and 0 bases from J, the junction contained 11 bases not matched to a gene. This CDR3 is 19 amino acids long. The CDR3 nucleotides read TGTGCCAGCAGCTTAGGACGTAGCGGGGGCCCTTACAGCACAGATACGCAGTATTTT. Translation gives CASSLGRSGGPYSTDTQYF.

This clone has only one observation. The gene calls are TRBV7-8 and TRBJ2-2; 14 nucleotides line up with TRBD2. With V trimmed by 5 bases and J by 5 bases, 16 bases remained unmatched. There are 20 residues in the CDR3. Germline V CDR1 and CDR2: SGHVS, FQNEAQ. Here the CDR3 DNA reads TGTGCCAGCAGCCTAGAGACTAGGCTGGGACTAGCGGGGGTGACCGGGGAGCTGTTTTTT. Translated: CASSLETRLGLAGVTGELFF.

The chain joins TRBV5-4 to TRBJ1-2; maybe TRBD1 (5 bases). V dropped 2 bases and J dropped 1 base, with 18 bases sitting between them. Germline CDR1 SGHNT, CDR2 YYREEE (reference sequence). CDR3 length equals 17 residues. CDR3 nucleotides: TGTGCCAGCAGCTTTGGGCAGGGAGGAGGGGTTAACTATGGCTACACCTTC. Protein product: CASSFGQGGGVNYGYTF.

The genes are TRBV6-2 or TRBV6-3 and TRBJ1-2; 7 bases are a match to TRBD1. Germline trimming cut 4 bases from V and 4 bases from J; bases unmatched to any gene: 12. The CDR3 spans 16 residues. The germline CDR1 and CDR2 sequences are MNHEY and SVGEGT. CDR3 DNA: TGTGCCAGCAGTTCCGCAATACCAGGGGGGACCTATGGCTACACCTTC. This sequence encodes CASSSAIPGGTYGYTF.

The chain carries TRBV6-6 and TRBJ2-7; possibly TRBD1 for D (6 bases). This CDR3 is built from 13 residues. Germline values: CDR1 MNHNY, CDR2 SVGAGI (reference sequence). V was shortened by 4 bases and J by 4 bases, with 11 bases between the two germline ends. The CDR3 DNA reads TGTGCCAGCAGTTCCTTACAGGGTTACGAGCAGTACTTC. Translated, it gives CASSSLQGYEQYF.

As DNA, the CDR3 is TGTGCCAGCAGCGCCCGGCGTGTACAGCTAAATCAGCCCCAGCATTTT. Translation gives CASSARRVQLNQPQHF. The chain is built from TRBV2 and TRBJ1-5; D call uncertain. The CDR3 is made up of 16 amino acids. The germline V and J ends were trimmed by 6 bases and 4 bases, with 19 bases remaining between them. Germline V gene data show CDR1 as SNHLY and CDR2 as FYNNEI.

This clone was seen more than once but under ten times. V gene TRBV4-2 combines with J gene TRBJ2-7; 7 bases are shared with TRBD1. Germline V gene lookup returns CDR1 LGHNA and CDR2 YNFKEQ. The CDR3 is 15 residues long. After removal of 0 bases from V and 1 base from J, the junction contained 3 bases not matched to a gene. The CDR3 bases are TGTGCCAGCAGCCAAGAATGGGACAGTTCCTACGAGCAGTACTTC. Translation gives CASSQEWDSSYEQYF.